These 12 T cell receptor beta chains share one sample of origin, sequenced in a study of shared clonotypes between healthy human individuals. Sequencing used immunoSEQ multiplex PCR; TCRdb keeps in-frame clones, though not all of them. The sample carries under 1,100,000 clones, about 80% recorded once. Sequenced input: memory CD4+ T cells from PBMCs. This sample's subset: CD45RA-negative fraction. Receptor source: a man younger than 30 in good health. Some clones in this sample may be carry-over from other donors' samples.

The CDR3 nucleotides read TGTGCCAGCAGTGCCCCCACTAGGGGCTACGAGCAGTACTTC. Its protein product is CASSAPTRGYEQYF. V and J are TRBV6-1 and TRBJ2-7; possibly TRBD1 or TRBD2 for D (5 bases each). This CDR3 has 14 residues. Trimming pared 4 bases from V and 3 bases from J, leaving 13 bases between. In germline, CDR1 is MNHNS, CDR2 SASEGT.

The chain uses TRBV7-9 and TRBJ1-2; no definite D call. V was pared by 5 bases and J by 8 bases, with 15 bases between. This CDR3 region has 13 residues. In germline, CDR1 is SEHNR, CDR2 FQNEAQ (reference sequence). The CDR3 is CASSRNRDQGYTF. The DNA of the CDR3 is TGTGCCAGCAGCCGAAATAGAGACCAAGGCTACACCTTC.

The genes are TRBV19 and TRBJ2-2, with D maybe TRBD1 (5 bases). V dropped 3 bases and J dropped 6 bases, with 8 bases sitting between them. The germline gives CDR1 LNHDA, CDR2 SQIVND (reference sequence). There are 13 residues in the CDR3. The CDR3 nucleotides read TGTGCCAGTAGTATGAGGACACCCGGGGAGCTGTTTTTT. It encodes CASSMRTPGELFF.

CDR3 sequence reads: CASSLEGGLAGGRYNEQFF. The CDR3 nucleotides read TGTGCCAGCAGCTTAGAGGGGGGACTAGCGGGAGGACGGTACAATGAGCAGTTCTTC. The chain is built from TRBV7-9 and TRBJ2-1; 15 positions match TRBD2. Germline lookup yields CDR1 SEHNR and CDR2 FQNEAQ (reference sequence). The CDR3 covers 19 residues. Trimming took 1 base from V and 4 from J; bases not matched to a gene: 8.

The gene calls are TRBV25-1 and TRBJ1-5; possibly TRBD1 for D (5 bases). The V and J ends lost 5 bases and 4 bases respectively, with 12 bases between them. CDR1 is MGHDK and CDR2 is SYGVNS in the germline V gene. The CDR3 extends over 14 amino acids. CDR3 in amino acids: CASSPPGGNQPQHF. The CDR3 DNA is TGTGCCAGCAGTCCCCCCGGGGGGAATCAGCCCCAGCATTTT. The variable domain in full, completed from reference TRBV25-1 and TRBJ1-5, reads EADIYQTPRYLVIGTGKKITLECSQTMGHDKMYWYQQDPGMELHLIHYSYGVNSTEKGDLSSESTVSRIRTEHFPLTLESARPSHTSQYLCASSPPGGNQPQHFGDGTRLSIL.

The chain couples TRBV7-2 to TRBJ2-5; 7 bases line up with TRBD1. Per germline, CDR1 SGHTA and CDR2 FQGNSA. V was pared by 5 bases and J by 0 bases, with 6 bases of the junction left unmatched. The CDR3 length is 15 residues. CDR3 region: CASSSDRAYQETQYF. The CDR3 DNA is TGTGCCAGCAGCAGCGACAGGGCGTACCAAGAGACCCAGTACTTC.

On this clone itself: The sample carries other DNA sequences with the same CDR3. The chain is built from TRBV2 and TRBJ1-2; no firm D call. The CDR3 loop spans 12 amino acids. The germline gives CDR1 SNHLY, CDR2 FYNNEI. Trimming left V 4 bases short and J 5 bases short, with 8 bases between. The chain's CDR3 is CASSGEGYGYTF. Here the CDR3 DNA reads TGTGCCAGCAGTGGGGAGGGTTATGGCTACACCTTC.

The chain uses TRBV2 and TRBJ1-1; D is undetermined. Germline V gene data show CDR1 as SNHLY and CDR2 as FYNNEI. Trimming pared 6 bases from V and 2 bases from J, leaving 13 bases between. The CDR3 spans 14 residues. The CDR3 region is CASRENFGNTEAFF. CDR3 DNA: TGTGCCAGCAGGGAAAACTTCGGTAACACTGAAGCTTTCTTT.

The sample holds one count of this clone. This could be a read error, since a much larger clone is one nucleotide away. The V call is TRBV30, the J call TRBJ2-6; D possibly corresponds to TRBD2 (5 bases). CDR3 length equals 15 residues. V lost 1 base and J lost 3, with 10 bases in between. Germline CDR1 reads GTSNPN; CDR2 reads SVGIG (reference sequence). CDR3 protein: CAWSARAFGANVLTF. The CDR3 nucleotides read TGTGCCTGGAGTGCGCGGGCTTTTGGGGCCAACGTCCTGACTTTC.

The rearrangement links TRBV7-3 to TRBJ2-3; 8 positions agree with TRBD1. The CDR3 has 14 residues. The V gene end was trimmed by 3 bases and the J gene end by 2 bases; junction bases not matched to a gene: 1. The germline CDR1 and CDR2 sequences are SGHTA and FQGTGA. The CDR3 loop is CASSLTGVTDTQYF. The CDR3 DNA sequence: TGTGCCAGCAGCTTGACAGGGGTCACAGATACGCAGTATTTT.

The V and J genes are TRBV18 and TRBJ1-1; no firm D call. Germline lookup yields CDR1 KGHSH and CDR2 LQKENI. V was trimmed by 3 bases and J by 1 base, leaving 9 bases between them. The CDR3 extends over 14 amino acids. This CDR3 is CASSPRRTNTEAFF. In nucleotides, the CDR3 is TGTGCCAGCTCACCTAGACGGACGAACACTGAAGCTTTCTTT. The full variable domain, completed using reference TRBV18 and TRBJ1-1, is NAGVMQNPRHLVRRRGQEARLRCSPMKGHSHVYWYRQLPEEGLKFMVYLQKENIIDESGMPKERFSAEFPKEGPSILRIQQVVRGDSAAYFCASSPRRTNTEAFFGQGTRLTVV.

The CDR3 protein is CASSPSNGYYEQYF. DNA of the CDR3: TGTGCCAGCAGTCCCTCCAACGGGTACTACGAGCAGTACTTC. The chain recombines TRBV28 with TRBJ2-7, with D unclear. V shed 5 bases and J shed 3 bases, with 14 bases lying between them. The germline V gene has CDR1 MDHEN and CDR2 SYDVKM. This CDR3 contains 14 residues.